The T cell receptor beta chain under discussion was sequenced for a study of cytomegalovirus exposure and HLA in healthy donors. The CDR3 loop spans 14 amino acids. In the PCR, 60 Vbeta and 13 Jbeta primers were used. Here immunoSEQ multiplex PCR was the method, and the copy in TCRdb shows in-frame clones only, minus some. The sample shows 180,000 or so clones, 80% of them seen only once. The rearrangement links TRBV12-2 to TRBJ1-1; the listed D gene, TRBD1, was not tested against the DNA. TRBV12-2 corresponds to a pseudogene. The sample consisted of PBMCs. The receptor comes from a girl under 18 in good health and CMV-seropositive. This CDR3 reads CASRLVRVNTEAFF. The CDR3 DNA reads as TGTGCAAGTCGCTTAGTCAGGGTTAACACTGAAGCTTTCTTT.